This T cell receptor beta chain was sequenced during a study of shared clonotypes between healthy human individuals. General study points: Some naive CD4 clonotypes, 4.5% to 5.5%, turned up in common across a handful of donors.

The study ran the assay at deep level. Measured with immunoSEQ multiplex PCR; TCRdb has only the in-frame clones, and not every one. Found here are 2.5 million or so clones, more than 90% of them singletons; the top ten hold about 0.13%. This CDR3 has 16 amino acids. Germline V CDR1 and CDR2: SGHRS, YFSETQ. The V gene lost 5 bases and the J gene lost 0 bases, with 12 bases spanning the gap. Comments on this clone: Its antigen remains unknown.

HIV-negative, healthy adults without recent acute infections or vaccinations were the donors. Both subsets, CD45RA+ naive and CD45RA-negative memory, were split from the CD4+ cells. This clonotype originated in a man younger than 30 in good health. The sample taken for sequencing was naive CD4+ T cells sorted from blood. Sample subset: CD45RA+ positively selected. This chain connects TRBV5-1 to TRBJ1-6, with a tentative D call TRBD1 (6 bases). In nucleotides, the CDR3 is TGCGCCAGCAGTTTCGGGGGCCTCTCCTATAATTCACCCCTCCACTTT. Translation: CASSFGGLSYNSPLHF.